This T cell receptor beta chain was profiled in a study of T-cell memory formation after mild COVID-19. Findings and caveats of the study: Those CD4+ clones that contracted were mainly in CM and EM (CD8+ ones in EMRA). Second-wave clones with a day 37 peak had unconfirmed SARS-CoV-2 specificity. CD4+ bias marked clones expanding day 15 to 37, unlike balanced contracting clones.

Trimming removed 5 bases at V and 1 base at J, with 11 bases between. Germline-derived CDR1 and CDR2 are PRHDT and FYEKMQ (reference sequence). The CDR3 has 14 amino acids. This clonotype was observed a single time. Antigen: not known. One entry per CDR3 protein results from TCRdb running MiXCR on the 5' RACE reads. The sample yields around 62,000 distinct CDR3 sequences, 28% seen once. Sequences were obtained from PBMCs or a T cell subset sorted from them (not recorded which). This chain links TRBV13 with TRBJ2-5, with D maybe TRBD2 (6 bases). The clonotype comes from a man aged 18 to 30 who had mild COVID-19 (a few samples of this study predate the infection). Cell type and time point are not known. Here the CDR3 DNA reads TGTGCCAGCAGCCTCCCGACTAGCCAAGAGACCCAGTACTTC. This encodes CASSLPTSQETQYF.